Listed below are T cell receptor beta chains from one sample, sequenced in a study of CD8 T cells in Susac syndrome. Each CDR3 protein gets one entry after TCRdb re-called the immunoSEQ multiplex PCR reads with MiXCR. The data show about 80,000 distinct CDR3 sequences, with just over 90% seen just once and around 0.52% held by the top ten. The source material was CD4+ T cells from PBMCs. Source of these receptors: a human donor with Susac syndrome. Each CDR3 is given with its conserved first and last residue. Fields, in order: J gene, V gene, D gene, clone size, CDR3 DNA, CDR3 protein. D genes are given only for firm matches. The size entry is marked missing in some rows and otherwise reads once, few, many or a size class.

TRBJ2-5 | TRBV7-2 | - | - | TGTGCCAGCAGCTACCAGAGCACTAAGGCCCAAGAGACCCAGTACTTC | CASSYQSTKAQETQYF
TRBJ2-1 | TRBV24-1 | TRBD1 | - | TGTGCCACCAGTGAAAAGGGACAGGGCTTCTACAATGAGCAGTTCTTC | CATSEKGQGFYNEQFF
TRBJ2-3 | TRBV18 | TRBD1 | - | TGTGCCAGCTCACTAAAACAGGGGCCAACTCTATTCACAGATACGCAGTATTTT | CASSLKQGPTLFTDTQYF
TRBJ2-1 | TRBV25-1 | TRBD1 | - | TGTGCCAGCAGTGAAGACAGGGGCGACTCCTACAATGAGCAGTTCTTC | CASSEDRGDSYNEQFF
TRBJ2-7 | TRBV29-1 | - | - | TGCAGCCCCCGCCCGGGCAGTCGGAACTCCTACGAGCAGTACTTC | CSPRPGSRNSYEQYF
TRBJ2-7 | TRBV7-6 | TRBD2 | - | TGTGCCAGCGGAACTAGCGCTACCTCCTACGAGCAGTACTTC | CASGTSATSYEQYF
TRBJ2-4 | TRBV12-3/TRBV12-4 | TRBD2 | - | TGTGCCAGCAGTTTGGAAGGGCTAGCGGATACCAAAAACATTCAGTACTTC | CASSLEGLADTKNIQYF
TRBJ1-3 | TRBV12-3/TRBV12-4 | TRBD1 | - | TGTGCCAGCAGTCCGAAGACAGGGGGTTATGGAAACACCATATATTTT | CASSPKTGGYGNTIYF
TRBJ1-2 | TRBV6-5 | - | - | TGTGCCAGCAGTTACTCCGGCCTTCACTCCTATGGCTACACCTTC | CASSYSGLHSYGYTF
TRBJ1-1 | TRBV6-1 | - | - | TGTGCCAGCAGTGGTCGAGGGACTGAAGCTTTCTTT | CASSGRGTEAFF
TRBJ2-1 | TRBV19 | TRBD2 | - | TGTGCCAGTAGCCGACTAGCGGGGGGAGGCAATGAGCAGTTCTTC | CASSRLAGGGNEQFF
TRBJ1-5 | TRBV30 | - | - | TGTGCCTGGAGTGATACCAGACAACTACTCTCGGGTCAGCCCCAGCATTTT | CAWSDTRQLLSGQPQHF
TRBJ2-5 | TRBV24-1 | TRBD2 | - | TGTGCCACCAGTGAGAGCGGGGAGGGAGAGACCCAGTACTTC | CATSESGEGETQYF
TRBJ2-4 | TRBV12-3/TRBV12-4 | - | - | TGTGCCAGCAGTTTCGGACGTTGGGACCCCCTATTAAGCATTCAGTACTTC | CASSFGRWDPLLSIQYF
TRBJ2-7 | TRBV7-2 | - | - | TGTGCCAGCAGCCGGGAGCAGGGCAGCTCCTACGAGCAGTACTTC | CASSREQGSSYEQYF
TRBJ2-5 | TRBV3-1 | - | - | TGTGCCAGCAGCCAATTTTCAGGAGAGGGGGAGACCCAGTACTTC | CASSQFSGEGETQYF
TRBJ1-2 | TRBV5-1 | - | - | TGCGCCAGCAAAGACCCACCCAACTATGGCTACACCTTC | CASKDPPNYGYTF
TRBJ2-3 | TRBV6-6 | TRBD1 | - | TGTGCCAGCAGTTACCGACAGGGGGCTAGCACAGATACGCAGTATTTT | CASSYRQGASTDTQYF
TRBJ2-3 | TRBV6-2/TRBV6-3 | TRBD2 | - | TGTGCCAGCAGAGCGGGACTGCCAGATACGCAGTATTTT | CASRAGLPDTQYF
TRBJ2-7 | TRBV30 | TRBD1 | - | TGTGCCTGGCAAACAGACAGGGTGGTGGGAGAGCAGTACTTC | CAWQTDRVVGEQYF
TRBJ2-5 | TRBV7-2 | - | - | TGTGCCAGCAGCTCAAGGGGCCAAGAGACCCAGTACTTC | CASSSRGQETQYF
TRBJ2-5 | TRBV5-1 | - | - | TGCGCCAGCAGCTGGGAAGAGACCCAGTACTTC | CASSWEETQYF
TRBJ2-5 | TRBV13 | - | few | TGTGCCAGCAGCAACCGGGCCTCCGTGGGGACCCAGTACTTC | CASSNRASVGTQYF
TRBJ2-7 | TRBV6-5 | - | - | TGTGCCAGCAGTTATCTCGTTGGGGTCTACGAGCAGTACTTC | CASSYLVGVYEQYF
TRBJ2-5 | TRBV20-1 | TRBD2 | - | TGCAGTGCAAGACGGGGCGGGGGGGAGACCCAGTACTTC | CSARRGGGETQYF
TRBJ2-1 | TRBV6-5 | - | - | TGTGCCAGCAGGCCTACAGGGAACTCCTACAATGAGCAGTTCTTC | CASRPTGNSYNEQFF